The next 29 T cell receptor beta chains were all read from a single sample in a study of T cell changes during pregnancy in multiple sclerosis. The assay was immunoSEQ multiplex PCR, and TCRdb's table has in-frame clones only and misses some. Of approximately 44,000 clones listed, about 90% are singletons. Material: CD4+ T cells from peripheral blood mononuclear cells, obtained before pregnancy. These receptors all come from a female donor with multiple sclerosis, enrolled in a pregnancy study.

The J gene is TRBJ2-7, the V gene TRBV5-1; TRBD1 matches at 10 bases. V was clipped by 5 bases and J by 3 bases; unmatched bases: 5. The length of the CDR3 is 14 residues. Germline loops: CDR1 SGHRS, CDR2 YFSETQ. CDR3 in amino acids: CASSSDRGIYEQYF. The CDR3, as DNA: TGCGCCAGCAGTTCGGACAGGGGGATCTACGAGCAGTACTTC.

This sequence joins TRBV14 and TRBJ1-2; D uncertain. This CDR3 has 13 amino acids. Germline V CDR1 and CDR2: SGHDN, FVKESK. The V and J ends lost 0 bases and 5 bases respectively, with 7 bases between them. The CDR3 region is CASSQETSYGYTF. The CDR3 coding sequence is TGTGCCAGCAGCCAAGAGACATCTTATGGCTACACCTTC.

This clone has just one count. V gene TRBV5-4 combines with J gene TRBJ2-7; 10 bases align to TRBD1. CDR3 length equals 15 residues. V was clipped by 4 bases and J by 0 bases; unmatched bases: 4. CDR1 SGHNT and CDR2 YYREEE come from the germline V gene (reference sequence). CDR3 sequence (DNA): TGTGCCAGCAGCGGACAGGGGGATGTCTCCTACGAGCAGTACTTC. Its translation is CASSGQGDVSYEQYF.

The chain joins TRBV6-5 to TRBJ2-7, with TRBD2 matching over 7 bases. The J segment lost 5 bases and the V segment lost 6 bases, leaving 7 bases of the junction unmatched. Germline lookup yields CDR1 MNHEY and CDR2 SVGAGI. CDR3 length: 13 amino acids. CDR3 DNA sequence: TGTGCCAGCAGGTTCGTCGGGGGGAACGAGCAGTACTTC. Translating gives CASRFVGGNEQYF.

A few counts support this clone. This chain links TRBV29-1 with TRBJ1-1; 7 bases line up with TRBD1. With 4 bases clipped from V and 0 bases from J, the junction kept 11 bases outside the gene matches. Germline loops: CDR1 SQVTM, CDR2 ANQGSEA. The CDR3 covers 16 residues. CDR3 DNA sequence: TGCAGCGTTGCGACAGGGAAAAGCGGCATGAACACTGAAGCTTTCTTT. Protein: CSVATGKSGMNTEAFF.

This clone was detected only once. The gene calls are TRBV7-2 and TRBJ2-1; weak D call: TRBD2 (6 bases). The CDR3 runs 16 residues. The V gene lost 1 base and the J gene lost 9 bases, with 19 bases spanning the gap. In germline, CDR1 is SGHTA, CDR2 FQGNSA. The CDR3 nucleotides read TGTGCCAGCAGCTTAGGCATCGGGGGACCTTCGGGTGAGCAGTTCTTC. Protein: CASSLGIGGPSGEQFF.

The chain joins TRBV2 to TRBJ1-1, with D hard to call. V dropped 3 bases and J dropped 7 bases, with 12 bases sitting between them. Germline V lookup: CDR1 SNHLY, CDR2 FYNNEI. This CDR3 contains 13 residues. This CDR3 reads CASSEESAIEAFF. Written as DNA, the CDR3 is TGTGCCAGCAGTGAGGAGTCAGCAATTGAAGCTTTCTTT.

J is TRBJ1-2 and V is TRBV7-9, with D possibly matching TRBD1 (6 bases). The CDR3 runs 16 residues. Germline CDR1 and CDR2: SEHNR and FQNEAQ (reference sequence). With 1 base removed from V and 2 bases from J, the gap between germline ends came to 14 bases. For the CDR3, the DNA is TGTGCCAGCAGCTTAGTTGTTGGCAGGGGAAACTATGGCTACACCTTC. It codes for CASSLVVGRGNYGYTF. The full variable domain, in which reference TRBV7-9 and TRBJ1-2 provide the parts outside the CDR3, is DTGVSQNPRHKITKRGQNVTFRCDPISEHNRLYWYRQTLGQGPEFLTYFQNEAQLEKSRLLSDRFSAERPKGSFSTLEIQRTEQGDSAMYLCASSLVVGRGNYGYTFGSGTRLTVV.

The chain employs TRBV2 and TRBJ1-6; D might be TRBD1 (5 bases). The length of the CDR3 is 12 residues. Trimming shortened V by 7 bases and J by 10 bases, and 11 bases separated the two germline ends. CDR1 is SNHLY, CDR2 FYNNEI, per germline. The CDR3 region is CASKDSVSPLHF. The CDR3 nucleotides are TGTGCCAGCAAAGACAGCGTATCACCCCTCCACTTT.

The gene calls are TRBV6-1 and TRBJ1-2; D unresolved. In germline, CDR1 is MNHNS, CDR2 SASEGT. CDR3 size: 14 residues. V lost 2 bases and J 3 bases, leaving 10 bases between the germline ends. CDR3 residues: CASSELTAYYGYTF. For the CDR3, the DNA is TGTGCCAGCAGTGAATTAACAGCCTACTATGGCTACACCTTC.

The V and J genes are TRBV4-3 and TRBJ1-5; 8 bases are a match to TRBD1. The trim removed 0 bases at V and 4 bases at J, leaving 5 bases unmatched. The CDR3 is 16 amino acids. CDR1 is LGHNA, CDR2 YSLEER, per germline. The CDR3 protein is CASSQDLRTGNQPQHF. The CDR3 bases are TGCGCCAGCAGCCAAGATCTGCGGACAGGGAATCAGCCCCAGCATTTT.

The chain uses TRBV19 and TRBJ2-1, with 8 positions matching TRBD2. There are 16 residues in the CDR3. Germline lookup yields CDR1 LNHDA and CDR2 SQIVND (reference sequence). Trimming at V came to 7 bases and at J to 5 bases, leaving 13 bases not matched to a gene. This chain's CDR3 is CASMGGAVAGNNEQFF. The CDR3 region has the DNA TGTGCCAGTATGGGAGGTGCGGTAGCGGGGAACAATGAGCAGTTCTTC. Based on the CDR3 plus reference TRBV19 and TRBJ2-1, the full variable domain is DGGITQSPKYLFRKEGQNVTLSCEQNLNHDAMYWYRQDPGQGLRLIYYSQIVNDFQKGDIAEGYSVSREKKESFPLTVTSAQKNPTAFYLCASMGGAVAGNNEQFFGPGTRLTVL.

The rearrangement uses TRBV19 and TRBJ2-3, with TRBD1 identical over 8 bases. The germline CDR1 and CDR2 sequences are LNHDA and SQIVND (reference sequence). This CDR3 region has 18 residues. V gave up 7 bases and J gave up 2 bases; unmatched junction bases: 17. The CDR3 protein is CASTTGTGGIGVTDTQYF. Written as DNA, the CDR3 is TGTGCCAGTACCACCGGGACAGGTGGGATTGGGGTCACAGATACGCAGTATTTT.

This clone was counted a few times. The junction and the germline gene differ at one end; a read error may be behind it. CDR3 DNA sequence: TGTGCCAGCAGCTTAGCATTGACAGGGACTGCTCTCTTT. Encoded protein: CASSLALTGTALF. This sequence joins TRBV11-1 and TRBJ1-1; 7 nucleotides line up with TRBD1. This CDR3 is built from 13 residues. Germline-derived CDR1 and CDR2 are SGHAT and FQDESV (reference sequence). Supplemented by reference TRBV11-1 and TRBJ1-1, the full variable domain reads EAEVAQSPRYKITEKSQAVAFWCDPISGHATLYWYRQILGQGPELLVQFQDESVVDDSQLPKDRFSAERLKGVDSTLKIQPAELGDSAMYLCASSLALTGTALFGQGTRLTVV.

The V gene is TRBV30, the J gene TRBJ1-3, with D possibly TRBD1 on 6 matching bases. Germline V lookup: CDR1 GTSNPN, CDR2 SVGIG (reference sequence). The CDR3 has 13 amino acids. V was pared by 0 bases and J by 5 bases, with 8 bases between. The CDR3 sequence is CAWSVGGRNTIYF. The CDR3, as DNA: TGTGCCTGGAGTGTAGGGGGACGAAACACCATATATTTT.

The rearrangement links TRBV19 to TRBJ1-2, with 7 nucleotides matching TRBD1. This CDR3 has 15 residues. The J segment lost 5 bases and the V segment lost 8 bases, leaving 14 bases of the junction unmatched. Germline V gene lookup returns CDR1 LNHDA and CDR2 SQIVND (reference sequence). The CDR3 DNA is TGTGCCAGTGTGAGCCTAACAGGGGTCGAGTATGGCTACACCTTC. This encodes CASVSLTGVEYGYTF.

The chain couples TRBV4-1 to TRBJ1-2, with 7 bases matching TRBD1. This CDR3 is 17 amino acids long. With V trimmed by 1 base and J by 7 bases, 15 bases remained unmatched. Germline CDR1 is MGHRA and CDR2 is YSYEKL. The CDR3, as DNA: TGCGCCAGCAGCCAAGTACCGGGACAGCCCCAGCGGTCTGGCTACACCTTC. This translates into CASSQVPGQPQRSGYTF.

This chain connects TRBV7-2 to TRBJ2-7; 7 positions agree with TRBD2. CDR1 is SGHTA, CDR2 FQGNSA, per germline. V lost 1 base and J lost 5; bases outside the gene matches: 8. CDR3 length: 15 amino acids. CDR3 sequence reads: CASSLVRTSGDEQYF. DNA of the CDR3: TGTGCCAGCAGCTTAGTTAGGACTAGTGGCGACGAGCAGTACTTC.

The chain is built from TRBV2 and TRBJ2-7; no reliable D call. CDR3 size: 15 residues. V gave up 8 bases and J gave up 3 bases, with 20 bases separating them. From germline, CDR1 is SNHLY and CDR2 FYNNEI. The DNA of the CDR3 is TGTGCCAGCCGTTCTGAGGCAGTGATTATCTACGAGCAGTACTTC. Protein product: CASRSEAVIIYEQYF.

In this sample, this clone is medium-sized. The V call is TRBV7-2, the J call TRBJ1-3, with 8 nucleotides matching TRBD1. The J segment lost 0 bases and the V segment lost 1 base, leaving 5 bases of the junction unmatched. This CDR3 contains 17 residues. The V gene's germline CDR1 is SGHTA and CDR2 FQGNSA. CDR3 nucleotides: TGTGCCAGCAGCTTAGGGGGGCAGGGGGCCTCTGGAAACACCATATATTTT. This translates into CASSLGGQGASGNTIYF.

This sequence joins TRBV5-5 and TRBJ1-1, with TRBD1 matching 7 bases. The ends lost 3 bases at V and 0 bases at J; junction bases unmatched: 8. CDR3 length: 16 amino acids. Germline V gene data show CDR1 as SGHKS and CDR2 as YYEKEE (reference sequence). The CDR3 sequence is CASSWNRGSMNTEAFF. The CDR3 nucleotides are TGTGCCAGCAGCTGGAACAGGGGATCCATGAACACTGAAGCTTTCTTT.

The chain joins TRBV7-2 to TRBJ2-7, with TRBD2 as a possible D gene (6 bases). The CDR3 runs to 14 residues. Deletions cut 7 bases from V and 5 bases from J, with 18 bases between. From germline, CDR1 is SGHTA and CDR2 FQGNSA. The chain's CDR3 is CASTRIWGDDEQYF. Here the CDR3 DNA reads TGTGCCAGCACCCGGATCTGGGGGGACGACGAGCAGTACTTC.

This rearrangement joins TRBV18 to TRBJ1-2; tentative D call: TRBD1 (6 bases). This CDR3 has 14 amino acids. The germline V gene encodes CDR1 KGHSH and CDR2 LQKENI. With 3 bases removed from V and 2 bases from J, the gap between germline ends came to 10 bases. CDR3 in DNA: TGTGCCAGCTCACCCCCAGGGGTCAACTATGGCTACACCTTC. Protein product: CASSPPGVNYGYTF.

The V and J genes are TRBV11-1 and TRBJ1-2; 7 nucleotides match TRBD1. CDR1 is SGHAT and CDR2 is FQDESV in the germline V gene (reference sequence). CDR3 length: 13 residues. V was pared by 5 bases and J by 6 bases, with 6 bases of the junction left unmatched. The DNA for the CDR3 is TGTGCCAGCAGCGAACAGGGGAGCCATGGCTACACCTTC. Protein: CASSEQGSHGYTF.

The chain is built from TRBV7-2 and TRBJ1-2; 9 positions match TRBD1. The CDR3 sequence is 16 residues long. Trimming took 1 base from V and 8 from J; bases not matched to a gene: 11. Germline V gives CDR1 SGHTA, CDR2 FQGNSA. This CDR3 reads CASSLGPVGTGKGYTF. CDR3 sequence (DNA): TGTGCCAGCAGCTTAGGCCCCGTCGGGACAGGGAAGGGCTACACCTTC.

The gene calls are TRBV6-5 and TRBJ2-5; tentatively, D is TRBD2 (6 bases). The CDR3 totals 11 residues. The germline gives CDR1 MNHEY, CDR2 SVGAGI. With 5 bases removed from V and 12 bases from J, the gap between germline ends came to 13 bases. The CDR3 coding sequence is TGTGCCAGCAGTCCTGGGACTTTAAAGTACTTC. The encoded protein is CASSPGTLKYF.

In this sample, this clone turned up a few times. This sequence joins TRBV11-2 and TRBJ1-2; TRBD1 aligns across 7 bases. Germline CDR1 is SGHAT and CDR2 is FQNNGV. J gave up 2 bases and V 5 bases, and 5 bases lay outside the gene matches. The CDR3 has 14 amino acids. The CDR3 DNA sequence: TGTGCCAGCAGCGCGACCAGGGGGAACTATGGCTACACCTTC. It specifies CASSATRGNYGYTF. Supplemented by reference TRBV11-2 and TRBJ1-2, the full variable domain reads EAGVAQSPRYKIIEKRQSVAFWCNPISGHATLYWYQQILGQGPKLLIQFQNNGVVDDSQLPKDRFSAERLKGVDSTLKIQPAKLEDSAVYLCASSATRGNYGYTFGSGTRLTVV.

This clone was detected only a few times. CDR3 in amino acids: CAISGGQGVGYTF. The DNA of the CDR3 is TGTGCCATCAGTGGCGGACAGGGGGTAGGCTACACCTTC. The chain carries TRBV10-3 and TRBJ1-2, with 10 bases lining up with TRBD1. The germline V gene has CDR1 ENHRY and CDR2 SYGVKD. This CDR3 is built from 13 residues. V was pared by 4 bases and J by 8 bases, with 4 bases of the junction left unmatched.

This chain connects TRBV2 to TRBJ1-1, with D unresolved. V dropped 1 base and J dropped 4 bases, with 10 bases sitting between them. CDR3 length: 14 residues. Looked up from germline, CDR1 is SNHLY and CDR2 is FYNNEI. Here the CDR3 reads CASSEGGEGTEAFF. Here the CDR3 DNA reads TGTGCCAGCAGTGAAGGCGGGGAGGGCACTGAAGCTTTCTTT.